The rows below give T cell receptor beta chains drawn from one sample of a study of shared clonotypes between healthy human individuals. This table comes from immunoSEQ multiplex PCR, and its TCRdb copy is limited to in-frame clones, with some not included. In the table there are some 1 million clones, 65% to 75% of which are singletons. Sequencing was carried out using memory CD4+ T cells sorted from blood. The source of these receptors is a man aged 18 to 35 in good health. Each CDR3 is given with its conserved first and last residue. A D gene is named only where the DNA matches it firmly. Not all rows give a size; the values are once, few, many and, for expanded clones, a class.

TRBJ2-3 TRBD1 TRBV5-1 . TGCGCCAGCAGCTTATCGCCGGGACAGGGGGCAGATACGCAGTATTTT CASSLSPGQGADTQYF
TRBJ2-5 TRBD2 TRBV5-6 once TGTGCCAGCAGCTTGGGGGGCGGGAGAAGGCAAGAGACCCAGTACTTC CASSLGGGRRQETQYF
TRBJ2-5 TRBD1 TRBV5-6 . TGTGCCAGCAGCTTGGCTAGGGGGCGCCCGAACGTGTGGGAGACCCAGTACTTC CASSLARGRPNVWETQYF
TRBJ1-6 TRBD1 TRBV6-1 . TGTGCCAGCAGTGTCACAGGGGACTATAATTCACCCCTCCACTTT CASSVTGDYNSPLHF
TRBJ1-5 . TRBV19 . TGTGCCAGTAGTATTTTGGGCAGGGGAGATCAGCCCCAGCATTTT CASSILGRGDQPQHF
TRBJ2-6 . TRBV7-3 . TGTGCCAGCAGCTTAAGTTCAACGGACGGGGCCAACGTCCTGACTTTC CASSLSSTDGANVLTF
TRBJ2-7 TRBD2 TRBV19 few TGTGCCAGTAGTAAGCGGGAGGGCCCCTACGAGCAGTACTTC CASSKREGPYEQYF
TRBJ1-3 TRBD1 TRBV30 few TGTGCCTGGAGTGAACAGGGGGCAATTAGTAACACCATATATTTT CAWSEQGAISNTIYF
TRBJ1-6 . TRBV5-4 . TGTGCCAGCAGCTTGGACAGTAGATATAATTCACCCCTCCACTTT CASSLDSRYNSPLHF
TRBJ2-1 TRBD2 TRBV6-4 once TGTGCCAGCAGTGGGCCGGGACTAACCTACAATGAGCAGTTCTTC CASSGPGLTYNEQFF
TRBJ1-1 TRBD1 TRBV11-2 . TGTGCCAGCAGCTCAGGGGGCGCAGAGGCGGCTGAAGCTTTCTTT CASSSGGAEAAEAFF
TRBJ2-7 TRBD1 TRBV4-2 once TGTGCCAGCAGCCAACGCCGGGACAGCCCTTCCTACGAGCAGTACTTC CASSQRRDSPSYEQYF
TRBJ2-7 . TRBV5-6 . TGTGCCAGCAGCTTGGGCAGGGCGAGGGAGCAGTACTTC CASSLGRAREQYF
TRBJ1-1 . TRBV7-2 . TGTGCCAGCAGCTTAGATGTCAGGGGGAACACTGAAGCTTTCTTT CASSLDVRGNTEAFF
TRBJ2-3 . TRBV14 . TGTGCCAGCAGCCCAGCGGCCCTACTCCGAGATACGCAGTATTTT CASSPAALLRDTQYF
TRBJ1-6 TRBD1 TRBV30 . TGTGCCTGGAGCCGCGGACAGGGGGCGTATTCACCCCTCCACTTT CAWSRGQGAYSPLHF